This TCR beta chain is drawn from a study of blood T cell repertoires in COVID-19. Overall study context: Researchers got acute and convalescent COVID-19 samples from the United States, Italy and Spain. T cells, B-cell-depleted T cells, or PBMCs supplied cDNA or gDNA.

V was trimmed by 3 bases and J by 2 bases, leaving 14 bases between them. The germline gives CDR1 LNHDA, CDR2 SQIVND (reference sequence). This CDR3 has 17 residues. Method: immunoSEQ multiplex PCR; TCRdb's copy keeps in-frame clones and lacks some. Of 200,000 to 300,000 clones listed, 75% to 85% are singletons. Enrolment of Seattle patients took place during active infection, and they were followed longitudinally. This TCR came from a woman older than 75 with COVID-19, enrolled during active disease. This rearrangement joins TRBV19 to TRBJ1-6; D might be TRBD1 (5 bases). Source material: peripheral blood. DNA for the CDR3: TGTGCCAGTAGTATGGGGTCAACAGGCGCCTATAATTCACCCCTCCACTTT. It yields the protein CASSMGSTGAYNSPLHF.